These T cell receptor beta chains were read from a single sample in a study of T cell repertoires in cytomegalovirus infection. TCRdb processed the reads anew with MiXCR; each CDR3 protein has one entry. The top ten clones hold roughly 20% of a sample with approximately 340,000 distinct CDR3 sequences, 25% to 30% of them seen once. These receptors lack a known antigen. The sample was cultured PBMCs, taken from culture after CMV antigen stimulation. The origin of the receptors is a human donor in good health (CMV status not recorded). Some clones in this sample may be carry-over from other donors' samples. The CDR3 runs from the conserved cysteine through the conserved F or W. The order of the fields is CDR3 length, D gene, J gene, V gene, clone size, CDR3 protein. A D gene is named only where the DNA matches it firmly. Size is stated for part of the rows, as once, few or many counts, or as a class when the clone is expanded.

length: 13; D: .; J: TRBJ1-2; V: TRBV6-1; size: few; CDR3: CASSGDMWRGYTF
length: 16; D: .; J: TRBJ1-2; V: TRBV7-2; size: few; CDR3: CASSLLAGVAFYGYTF
length: 15; D: TRBD2; J: TRBJ2-1; V: TRBV7-6; size: .; CDR3: CASSGAGVRVNEQFF
length: 14; D: .; J: TRBJ1-1; V: TRBV6-6; size: once; CDR3: CASSVIRGRTEAFF
length: 16; D: .; J: TRBJ2-1; V: TRBV12-3/TRBV12-4; size: few; CDR3: CASSSSQRGGYNEQFF
length: 13; D: .; J: TRBJ2-7; V: TRBV20-1; size: few; CDR3: CSATPASYHEQYF
length: 22; D: TRBD2; J: TRBJ2-7; V: TRBV7-2; size: many; CDR3: CASSRPGTSGRAWEVPYYEQYF
length: 14; D: TRBD1; J: TRBJ1-1; V: TRBV7-8; size: few; CDR3: CASSFDRANTEAFF
length: 15; D: TRBD1; J: TRBJ1-5; V: TRBV4-1; size: few; CDR3: CASSRIDRGNQPQHF
length: 16; D: .; J: TRBJ2-7; V: TRBV7-9; size: few; CDR3: CASSLSEGGVGNEQYF
length: 15; D: .; J: TRBJ2-1; V: TRBV12-3/TRBV12-4; size: few; CDR3: CASSQQTESYNEQFF
length: 15; D: .; J: TRBJ2-5; V: TRBV19; size: once; CDR3: CASSTGPARQETQYF
length: 15; D: TRBD2; J: TRBJ2-1; V: TRBV7-6; size: .; CDR3: CASSPRKVAGHEQFF
length: 15; D: .; J: TRBJ1-1; V: TRBV18; size: .; CDR3: CASSPGKTVNTEAFF
length: 14; D: .; J: TRBJ2-5; V: TRBV7-3; size: .; CDR3: CASSQTGPGETQYF
length: 12; D: .; J: TRBJ1-1; V: TRBV7-2; size: many; CDR3: CASSDREIPAFF
length: 13; D: .; J: TRBJ2-3; V: TRBV20-1; size: .; CDR3: CSARQGSTDTQYF
length: 12; D: TRBD1; J: TRBJ2-7; V: TRBV29-1; size: .; CDR3: CSVGGDRDEQYF
length: 14; D: .; J: TRBJ2-7; V: TRBV6-5; size: .; CDR3: CASSELVEAYEQYF
length: 13; D: .; J: TRBJ1-4; V: TRBV4-1; size: .; CDR3: CASSQDHNEKLFF
length: 16; D: .; J: TRBJ2-3; V: TRBV2; size: few; CDR3: CASSEYGGISTDTQYF
length: 14; D: .; J: TRBJ2-7; V: TRBV6-8; size: .; CDR3: CASSSAVAGYEQYF
length: 12; D: TRBD1; J: TRBJ1-2; V: TRBV12-3/TRBV12-4; size: .; CDR3: CASSHGQGGYTF
length: 15; D: .; J: TRBJ2-2; V: TRBV11-2; size: .; CDR3: CASSFYSQNTGELFF
length: 18; D: TRBD2; J: TRBJ2-1; V: TRBV6-1; size: .; CDR3: CASSELGGEGSSYNEQFF
length: 17; D: TRBD1; J: TRBJ2-7; V: TRBV28; size: .; CDR3: CASSSLFTGTGRIEQYF
length: 14; D: .; J: TRBJ2-3; V: TRBV12-3/TRBV12-4; size: .; CDR3: CASSSPASADTQYF
length: 18; D: TRBD2; J: TRBJ2-3; V: TRBV7-8; size: many; CDR3: CASSLLGLAGTETDTQYF
length: 15; D: TRBD2; J: TRBJ2-1; V: TRBV7-3; size: few; CDR3: CASRLTSGGTNEQFF
length: 18; D: TRBD1; J: TRBJ1-4; V: TRBV4-1; size: few; CDR3: CASSQVARRDSTNEKLFF
length: 17; D: .; J: TRBJ2-7; V: TRBV15; size: .; CDR3: CATSRLLGGGDMGEQYF
length: 15; D: .; J: TRBJ2-3; V: TRBV5-6; size: .; CDR3: CASSADGGRTDTQYF